These 20 T cell receptor beta chains came from one sample sequenced in a study of shared clonotypes between healthy human individuals. Terminally differentiated effector memory CD45RA+ cells were left out of the naive CD8 fraction, which was CD45RO-negative and positively selected for CCR7. Using immunoSEQ multiplex PCR, the repertoire was profiled, and TCRdb retains in-frame clones only, with some absent. The table has around 2,000,000 clones, over 85% seen once. Sequencing input: naive CD8+ T cells sorted from blood. These receptor sequences come from a man younger than 35 in good health.

About this clone: Other DNA sequences in this sample translate to the same CDR3. The V gene is TRBV27, the J gene TRBJ2-7; possibly TRBD1 for D (6 bases). Per germline, CDR1 MNHEY and CDR2 SMNVEV (reference sequence). The CDR3 is 14 amino acids. The V end was cut by 1 base, the J end by 3 bases, with 10 bases between. The CDR3 spells CASSLFQGNYEQYF. The CDR3 DNA reads as TGTGCCAGCAGTTTATTTCAGGGGAACTACGAGCAGTACTTC.

This clone has only one observation. This sequence joins TRBV14 and TRBJ2-3, with TRBD2 matching over 15 bases. Germline trimming cut 0 bases from V and 2 bases from J; bases unmatched to any gene: 9. The germline V gene has CDR1 SGHDN and CDR2 FVKESK. The CDR3 is made up of 20 amino acids. The CDR3 region has the DNA TGTGCCAGCAGCCAAGATTTGGGACTAGCGGGAGGCGGATACACAGATACGCAGTATTTT. This codes for CASSQDLGLAGGGYTDTQYF.

The chain recombines TRBV27 with TRBJ1-5; 7 bases agree with TRBD1. Germline trimming cut 1 base from V and 3 bases from J; bases unmatched to any gene: 6. Germline V CDR1 and CDR2: MNHEY, SMNVEV (reference sequence). The CDR3 totals 16 residues. The CDR3 sequence: CASSLLGGTDNQPQHF. The CDR3 region has the DNA TGTGCCAGCAGTTTATTAGGAGGGACAGACAATCAGCCCCAGCATTTT.

The rearrangement links TRBV23-1 to TRBJ1-2, with 7 bases that match TRBD1. TRBV23-1 is an ORF, with its function uncertain. J was trimmed by 4 bases and V by 2 bases; bases with no gene match: 4. This CDR3 is built from 14 residues. The CDR3 protein is CASSQADRSYGYTF. The CDR3 DNA is TGCGCCAGCAGTCAAGCGGACAGGAGCTATGGCTACACCTTC.

This chain joins TRBV6-5 and TRBJ2-1; 11 bases map to TRBD1. The CDR3 totals 15 residues. Trimming at V came to 2 bases and at J to 8 bases, leaving 5 bases not matched to a gene. Per germline, CDR1 MNHEY and CDR2 SVGAGI. CDR3 DNA sequence: TGTGCCAGCAGTTACCCGGGACAGGGGGTGGATGAGCAGTTCTTC. Protein: CASSYPGQGVDEQFF.

J is TRBJ1-6 and V is TRBV28, with D perhaps matching TRBD1 (6 bases). The CDR3 contains 17 residues. V was trimmed by 5 bases and J by 1 base, leaving 15 bases between them. Germline CDR1 and CDR2: MDHEN and SYDVKM. The CDR3, as DNA: TGTGCCAGCAGTCCCCCTGGACAGCCATCCTATAATTCACCCCTCCACTTT. It codes for CASSPPGQPSYNSPLHF.

J is TRBJ1-3 and V is TRBV27; D may be TRBD1 (5 bases). The length of the CDR3 is 17 residues. The germline V gene encodes CDR1 MNHEY and CDR2 SMNVEV (reference sequence). Between the trimmed V and J ends, which lost 4 bases and 8 bases, there was a span of 24 bases. DNA of the CDR3: TGTGCCAGCAGTTCGACCTCCGGGACCCTCTTGTCGGACACCATATATTTT. Encoded protein: CASSSTSGTLLSDTIYF.

CDR3: CASSVEAVSSGANVLTF. CDR3 DNA sequence: TGTGCCAGCAGCGTAGAGGCAGTAAGCTCTGGGGCCAACGTCCTGACTTTC. V and J are TRBV9 and TRBJ2-6; D call uncertain. The CDR3 runs to 17 residues. V lost 0 bases to trimming and J lost 0 bases, with 10 bases between them. Germline values: CDR1 SGDLS, CDR2 YYNGEE.

The rearrangement uses TRBV28 and TRBJ1-4, with no clear D. V lost 7 bases, J lost 5 bases, and 20 bases lay in between. The CDR3 is made up of 16 amino acids. The V gene's germline CDR1 is MDHEN and CDR2 SYDVKM. The CDR3 spells CASTTTGYGENEKLFF. The CDR3 DNA sequence: TGTGCCAGCACCACCACCGGGTACGGCGAAAATGAAAAACTGTTTTTT.

This clone was detected many times. V gene TRBV30 combines with J gene TRBJ1-1, with D possibly being TRBD1 (5 bases). The CDR3 consists of 12 residues. CDR1 and CDR2 from the germline V gene are GTSNPN and SVGIG (reference sequence). V lost 1 base to trimming and J lost 11 bases, with 14 bases between them. CDR3 protein: CAWSDIQVRAFF. The CDR3 DNA reads TGTGCCTGGAGTGACATACAGGTCAGGGCTTTCTTT.

The chain combines TRBV28 with TRBJ1-5; possibly TRBD1 for D (6 bases). V dropped 8 bases and J dropped 6 bases, with 29 bases sitting between them. Germline CDR1 MDHEN, CDR2 SYDVKM. This CDR3 spans 18 amino acids. The CDR3 DNA sequence: TGTGCCAGCCACCACCCGATCACCCCGGCAGGGGTAAGTCAGCCCCAGCATTTT. This sequence encodes CASHHPITPAGVSQPQHF.

The V and J genes are TRBV5-6 and TRBJ2-1; 13 positions match TRBD2. The V gene end was trimmed by 3 bases and the J gene end by 9 bases; junction bases not matched to a gene: 0. Germline V gene data show CDR1 as SGHDT and CDR2 as YYEEEE. The CDR3 runs 13 residues. The CDR3 sequence is CASSWTSGGEQFF. The DNA of the CDR3 is TGTGCCAGCAGCTGGACTAGCGGGGGTGAGCAGTTCTTC.

The genes are TRBV7-2 and TRBJ2-7, with 16 bases fitting TRBD2. Germline values: CDR1 SGHTA, CDR2 FQGNSA. This CDR3 comprises 17 residues. Trimming removed 3 bases from V and 2 bases from J; junction bases left unmatched: 4. The DNA of the CDR3 is TGTGCCAGCAGCTTCGGGACTAGCGGGAGGGGAACCTACGAGCAGTACTTC. Its translation: CASSFGTSGRGTYEQYF.

This rearrangement joins TRBV6-1 to TRBJ1-1, with 10 bases aligning to TRBD1. The CDR3 runs to 14 residues. Germline loops: CDR1 MNHNS, CDR2 SASEGT. The V and J ends lost 6 bases and 6 bases, in that order; junction bases with no gene match: 7. CDR3 bases: TGTGCCAGCAGCCTCAGGACAGGGGGGCCTGAAGCTTTCTTT. Its protein is CASSLRTGGPEAFF.

V and J are TRBV28 and TRBJ2-1; 10 nucleotides agree with TRBD2. CDR1 is MDHEN, CDR2 SYDVKM, per germline. J lost 0 bases, V lost 1 base, and 9 bases had no gene match. The CDR3 runs to 19 residues. CDR3 protein: CASSLYSSGGPSSYNEQFF. As DNA, the CDR3 is TGTGCCAGCAGTTTATATTCTAGCGGGGGCCCTAGCTCCTACAATGAGCAGTTCTTC.

This clone was observed a few times. The V gene is TRBV2, the J gene TRBJ1-1, with D possibly being TRBD1 (5 bases). Germline loops: CDR1 SNHLY, CDR2 FYNNEI. Trimming shortened V by 0 bases and J by 5 bases, and 10 bases separated the two germline ends. The CDR3 sequence is 14 residues long. The CDR3 loop reads CASSEALRGTEAFF. Here the CDR3 DNA reads TGTGCCAGCAGTGAAGCGCTTCGGGGGACTGAAGCTTTCTTT.

This clone was seen a single time. The chain recombines TRBV6-4 with TRBJ2-1, with a tentative D call TRBD2 (6 bases). V gave up 3 bases and J gave up 2 bases, with 11 bases separating them. The V gene's germline CDR1 is MRHNA and CDR2 SNTAGT. The CDR3 length is 15 residues. CDR3 in amino acids: CASSETGDPYNEQFF. CDR3 in DNA: TGTGCCAGCAGTGAAACGGGGGACCCCTACAATGAGCAGTTCTTC.

The chain is built from TRBV6-6 and TRBJ2-7; 8 nucleotides agree with TRBD1. J was trimmed by 3 bases and V by 2 bases; bases with no gene match: 6. The germline CDR1 and CDR2 sequences are MNHNY and SVGAGI (reference sequence). This CDR3 contains 15 residues. DNA of the CDR3: TGTGCCAGCAGTTACATGACAGGGGTTTTCTACGAGCAGTACTTC. This encodes CASSYMTGVFYEQYF.

This clone was detected only once. DNA for the CDR3: TGTGCCAGCAGCGTCGACTATTCGTACAATGAGCAGTTCTTC. Protein sequence: CASSVDYSYNEQFF. The chain links TRBV9 to TRBJ2-1; TRBD2 is a possible D gene (5 bases). The CDR3 loop spans 14 amino acids. V was cut by 2 bases and J by 4 bases, with 10 bases left in between. Germline V lookup: CDR1 SGDLS, CDR2 YYNGEE. Supplemented by reference TRBV9 and TRBJ2-1, the full variable domain reads DSGVTQTPKHLITATGQRVTLRCSPRSGDLSVYWYQQSLDQGLQFLIQYYNGEERAKGNILERFSAQQFPDLHSELNLSSLELGDSALYFCASSVDYSYNEQFFGPGTRLTVL.

The chain joins TRBV27 to TRBJ2-4; TRBD1 matches 8 bases. CDR1 MNHEY and CDR2 SMNVEV come from the germline V gene (reference sequence). Trimming cost V 5 bases and J 13 bases; bases outside gene matches: 13. CDR3 length: 14 amino acids. CDR3 nucleotides: TGTGCCAGCAGTCTACGGACAGGGCTCACGCAACAGTACTTC. Translating it yields CASSLRTGLTQQYF.